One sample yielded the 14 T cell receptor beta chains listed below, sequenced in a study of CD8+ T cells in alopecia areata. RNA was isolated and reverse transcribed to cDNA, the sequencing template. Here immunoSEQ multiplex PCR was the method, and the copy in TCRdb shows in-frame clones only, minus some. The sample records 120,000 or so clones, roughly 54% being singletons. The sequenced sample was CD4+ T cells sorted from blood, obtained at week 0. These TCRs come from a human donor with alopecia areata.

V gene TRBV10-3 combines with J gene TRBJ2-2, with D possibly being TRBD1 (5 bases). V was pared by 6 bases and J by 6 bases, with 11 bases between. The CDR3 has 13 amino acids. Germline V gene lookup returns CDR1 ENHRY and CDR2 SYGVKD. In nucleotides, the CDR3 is TGTGCCATCAGCGACGACAGCGCCGGGGAGCTGTTTTTT. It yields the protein CAISDDSAGELFF.

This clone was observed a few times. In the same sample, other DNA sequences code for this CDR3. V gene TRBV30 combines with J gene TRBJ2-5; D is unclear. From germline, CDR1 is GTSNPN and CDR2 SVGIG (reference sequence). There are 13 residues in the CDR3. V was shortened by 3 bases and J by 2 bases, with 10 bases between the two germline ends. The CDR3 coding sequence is TGTGCCTGGAGCCCCGGGTTACAAGAGACCCAGTACTTC. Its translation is CAWSPGLQETQYF.

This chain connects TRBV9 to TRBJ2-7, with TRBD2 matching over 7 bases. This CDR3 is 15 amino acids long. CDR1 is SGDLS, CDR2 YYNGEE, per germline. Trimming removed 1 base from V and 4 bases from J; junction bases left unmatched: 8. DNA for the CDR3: TGTGCCAGCAGCGTAAGCGGGGCCCCGTATTACGAGCAGTACTTC. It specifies CASSVSGAPYYEQYF.

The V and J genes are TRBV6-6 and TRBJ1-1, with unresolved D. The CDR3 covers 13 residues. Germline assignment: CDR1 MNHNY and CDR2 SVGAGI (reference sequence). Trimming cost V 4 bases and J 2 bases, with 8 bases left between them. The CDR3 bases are TGTGCCAGCAGTTCCACTGCAAACACTGAAGCTTTCTTT. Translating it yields CASSSTANTEAFF.

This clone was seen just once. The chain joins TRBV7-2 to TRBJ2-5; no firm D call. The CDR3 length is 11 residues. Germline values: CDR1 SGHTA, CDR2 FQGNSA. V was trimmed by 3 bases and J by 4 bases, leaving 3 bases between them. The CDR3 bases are TGTGCCAGCAGCTTGACAGAGACCCAGTACTTC. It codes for CASSLTETQYF.

CDR3 sequence: CASSLGAGYSNQPQHF. As DNA, the CDR3 is TGTGCCAGCAGCTTAGGGGCAGGTTATAGCAATCAGCCCCAGCATTTT. This chain joins TRBV7-9 and TRBJ1-5; D unclear. V was trimmed by 1 base and J by 0 bases, leaving 10 bases between them. There are 16 residues in the CDR3. The germline V gene encodes CDR1 SEHNR and CDR2 FQNEAQ (reference sequence).

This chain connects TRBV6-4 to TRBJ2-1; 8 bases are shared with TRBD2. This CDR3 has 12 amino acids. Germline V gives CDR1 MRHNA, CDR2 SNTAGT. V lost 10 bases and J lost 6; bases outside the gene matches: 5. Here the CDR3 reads CANGGVGNEQFF. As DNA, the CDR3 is TGTGCCAACGGGGGGGTGGGCAATGAGCAGTTCTTC.

The CDR3: CASSPRLGLKSTDTQYF. The CDR3 bases are TGTGCCAGCAGTCCCCGCCTCGGGCTGAAGAGCACAGATACGCAGTATTTT. This sequence joins TRBV28 and TRBJ2-3; D remains unclear. V gave up 5 bases and J gave up 0 bases, with 18 bases separating them. Germline lookup yields CDR1 MDHEN and CDR2 SYDVKM. The CDR3 spans 17 residues.

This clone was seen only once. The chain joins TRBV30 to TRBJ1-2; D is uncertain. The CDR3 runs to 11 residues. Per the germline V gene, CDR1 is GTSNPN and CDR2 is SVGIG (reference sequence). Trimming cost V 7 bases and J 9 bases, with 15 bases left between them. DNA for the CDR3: TGTGCCTCGAGCATCAGATATCGCTACACCTTC. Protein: CASSIRYRYTF.

CDR3 sequence: CASSLGWVEQYF. CDR3 DNA sequence: TGTGCCAGCAGCCTGGGCTGGGTGGAGCAGTACTTC. The chain recombines TRBV7-9 with TRBJ2-7; unclear D gene. V was shortened by 5 bases and J by 7 bases, with 12 bases between the two germline ends. The CDR3 contains 12 residues. CDR1 and CDR2 from the germline V gene are SEHNR and FQNEAQ (reference sequence).

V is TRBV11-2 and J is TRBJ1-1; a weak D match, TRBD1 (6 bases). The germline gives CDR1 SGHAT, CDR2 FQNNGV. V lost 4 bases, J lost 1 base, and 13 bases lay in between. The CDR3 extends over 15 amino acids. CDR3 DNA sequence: TGTGCCAGCAGCTCCGGGACAACTAGGAACACTGAAGCTTTCTTT. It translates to CASSSGTTRNTEAFF.

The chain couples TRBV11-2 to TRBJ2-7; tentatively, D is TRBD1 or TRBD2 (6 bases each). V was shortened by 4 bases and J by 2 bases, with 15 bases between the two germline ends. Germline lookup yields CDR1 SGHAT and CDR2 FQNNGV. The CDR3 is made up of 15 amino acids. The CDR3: CASSSRGDIPYEQYF. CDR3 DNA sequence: TGTGCCAGCAGCTCGAGGGGGGACATTCCCTACGAGCAGTACTTC.

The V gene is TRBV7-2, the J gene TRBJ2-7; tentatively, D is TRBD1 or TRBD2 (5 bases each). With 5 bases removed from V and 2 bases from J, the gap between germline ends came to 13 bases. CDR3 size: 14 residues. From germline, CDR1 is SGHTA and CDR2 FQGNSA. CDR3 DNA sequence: TGTGCCAGCAGCCCTTTGGGGGAAACCTACGAGCAGTACTTC. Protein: CASSPLGETYEQYF.

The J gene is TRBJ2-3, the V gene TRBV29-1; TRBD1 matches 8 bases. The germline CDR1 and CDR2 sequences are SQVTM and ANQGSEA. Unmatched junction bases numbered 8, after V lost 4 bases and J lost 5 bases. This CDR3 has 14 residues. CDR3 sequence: CSVAGDRGIDTQYF. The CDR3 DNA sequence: TGCAGCGTTGCCGGAGACAGGGGCATAGATACGCAGTATTTT.